A selection of T cell receptor beta chains follows, all from one sample in a study of T cell responses to AZD1222 COVID-19 vaccine. The assay was immunoSEQ multiplex PCR, and TCRdb's table has in-frame clones only and misses some. Here the sample spans some 150,000 clones, roughly 90% being singletons. The sample consisted of peripheral blood, taken 28 days after the second AZD1222 dose. The receptors originated from an adult who received the AZD1222 COVID-19 vaccine. Both conserved end residues are trimmed from each CDR3. D genes are given only for firm matches.

CDR3,V,D
ASSTGQATSYEQY,TRBV19,TRBD1
AGNRGGNGYT,TRBV28,TRBD1
ASSTGTSSMF,TRBV11-2,TRBD2
ATSRDVVVGQDNQPQH,TRBV15,TRBD1
ATSDPRSNTEAF,TRBV24-1,.
ASSQSGGADTQY,TRBV4-3,TRBD1
ASSQTEAQGSPLH,TRBV5-1,.
ASSSDRGNTGELF,TRBV27,TRBD1
ASSLGGQGPYNEQF,TRBV11-3,TRBD1
ASSHSTGELF,TRBV28,.
ASTRPPELIGYT,TRBV27,.
ASSSGGGGYEQY,TRBV11-2,.
ASGPSPRGFTDTQY,TRBV12-5,.
ASRPDGGGELF,TRBV11-2,.
ASSLEGETEAF,TRBV12-3/TRBV12-4,.
ASSLAPGAYNEQF,TRBV5-4,.
ASSWGQSTDTQY,TRBV5-6,TRBD1
ASSLNVFTAGGEQY,TRBV7-2,TRBD1
ASSSTWDSSPSGYT,TRBV27,TRBD1
ATSDLGSGRDDEQF,TRBV24-1,.
ASSMSHVLSYNEQF,TRBV27,.
ASSQGSGRRYNEQF,TRBV3-1/TRBV3-2,TRBD2